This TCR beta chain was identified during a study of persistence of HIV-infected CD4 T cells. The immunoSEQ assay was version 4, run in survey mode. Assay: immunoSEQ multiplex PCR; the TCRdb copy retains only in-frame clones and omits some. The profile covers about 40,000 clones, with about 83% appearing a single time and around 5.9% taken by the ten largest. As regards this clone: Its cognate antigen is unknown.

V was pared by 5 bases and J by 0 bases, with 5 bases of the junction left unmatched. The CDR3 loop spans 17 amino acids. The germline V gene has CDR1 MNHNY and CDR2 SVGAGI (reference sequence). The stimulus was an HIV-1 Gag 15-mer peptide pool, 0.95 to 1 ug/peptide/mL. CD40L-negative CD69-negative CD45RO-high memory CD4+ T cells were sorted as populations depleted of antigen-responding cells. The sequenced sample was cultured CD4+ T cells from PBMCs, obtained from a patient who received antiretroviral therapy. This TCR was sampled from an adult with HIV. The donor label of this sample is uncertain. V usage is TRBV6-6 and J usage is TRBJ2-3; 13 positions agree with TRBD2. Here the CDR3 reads CASSRTSGGGSTDTQYF. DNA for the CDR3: TGTGCCAGCAGTCGGACTAGCGGGGGCGGCAGCACAGATACGCAGTATTTT.